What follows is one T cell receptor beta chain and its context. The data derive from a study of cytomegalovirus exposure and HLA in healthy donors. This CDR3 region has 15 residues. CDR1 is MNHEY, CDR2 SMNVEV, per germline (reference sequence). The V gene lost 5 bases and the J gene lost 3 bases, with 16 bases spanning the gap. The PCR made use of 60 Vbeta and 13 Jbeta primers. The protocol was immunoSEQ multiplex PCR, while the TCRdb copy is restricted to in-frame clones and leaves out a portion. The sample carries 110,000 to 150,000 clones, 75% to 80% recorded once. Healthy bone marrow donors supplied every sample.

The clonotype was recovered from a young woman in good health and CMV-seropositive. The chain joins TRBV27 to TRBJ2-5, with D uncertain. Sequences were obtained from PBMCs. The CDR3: CASSARTPVKETQYF. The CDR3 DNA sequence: TGTGCCAGCAGTGCCCGTACCCCGGTGAAAGAGACCCAGTACTTC.